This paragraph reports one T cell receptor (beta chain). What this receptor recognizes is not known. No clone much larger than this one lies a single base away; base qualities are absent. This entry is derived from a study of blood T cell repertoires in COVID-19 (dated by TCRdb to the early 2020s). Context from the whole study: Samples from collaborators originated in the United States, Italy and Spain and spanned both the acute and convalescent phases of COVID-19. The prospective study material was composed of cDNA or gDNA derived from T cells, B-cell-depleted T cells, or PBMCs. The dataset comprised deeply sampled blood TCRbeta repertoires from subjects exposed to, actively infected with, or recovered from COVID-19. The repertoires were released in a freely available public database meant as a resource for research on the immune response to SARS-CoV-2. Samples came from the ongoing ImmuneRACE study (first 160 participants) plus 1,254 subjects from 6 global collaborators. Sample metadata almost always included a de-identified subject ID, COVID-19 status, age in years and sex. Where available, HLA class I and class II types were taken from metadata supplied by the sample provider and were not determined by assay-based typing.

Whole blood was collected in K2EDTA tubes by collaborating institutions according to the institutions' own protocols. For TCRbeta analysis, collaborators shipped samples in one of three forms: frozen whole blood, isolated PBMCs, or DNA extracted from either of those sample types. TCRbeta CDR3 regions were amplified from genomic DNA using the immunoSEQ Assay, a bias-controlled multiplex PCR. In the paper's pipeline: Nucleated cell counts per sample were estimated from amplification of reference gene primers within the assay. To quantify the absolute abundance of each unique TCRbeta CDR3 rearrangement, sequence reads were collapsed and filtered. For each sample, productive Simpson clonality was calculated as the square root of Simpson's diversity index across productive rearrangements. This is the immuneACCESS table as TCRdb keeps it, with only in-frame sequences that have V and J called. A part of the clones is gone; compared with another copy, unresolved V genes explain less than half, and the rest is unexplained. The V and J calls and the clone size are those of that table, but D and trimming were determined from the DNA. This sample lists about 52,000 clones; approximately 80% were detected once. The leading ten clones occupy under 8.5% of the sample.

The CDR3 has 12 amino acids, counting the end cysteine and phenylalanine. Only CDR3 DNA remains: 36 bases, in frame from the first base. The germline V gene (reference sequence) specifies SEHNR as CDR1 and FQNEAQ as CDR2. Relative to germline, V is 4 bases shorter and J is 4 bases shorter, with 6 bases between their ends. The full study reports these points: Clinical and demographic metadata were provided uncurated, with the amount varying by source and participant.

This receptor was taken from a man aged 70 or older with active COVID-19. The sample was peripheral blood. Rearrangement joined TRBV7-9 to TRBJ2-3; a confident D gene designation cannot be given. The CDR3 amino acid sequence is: CASSSSADTQYF. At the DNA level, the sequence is TGTGCCAGCAGCTCCTCTGCAGATACGCAGTATTTT.